Listed below are T cell receptor beta chains from one sample, sequenced in a study of CD8 T cells in ankylosing spondylitis. MiXCR, run by TCRdb on the 5' RACE reads, gives a single entry per CDR3 protein. The sample shows some 220,000 distinct CDR3 sequences, approximately 8.4% of them seen only once. Specimen: blood, either unsorted or a sorted T cell fraction (not recorded which). The receptors derive from a female donor with ankylosing spondylitis or in good health (not recorded which). The CDR3 runs from the conserved cysteine through the conserved F or W. The D gene is left open where the match is weak. The size field is filled for only some rows; it gives once, few, many or a size class.

J | size | V | D | CDR3 | DNA
TRBJ2-1 | many | TRBV29-1 | NA | CSVGESGGNEQFF | TGCAGCGTTGGCGAGTCTGGGGGCAATGAGCAGTTCTTC
TRBJ1-2 | NA | TRBV15 | NA | CATSRDRGTYGYTF | TGTGCCACCAGCAGAGATCGGGGGACCTATGGCTACACCTTC
TRBJ2-7 | many | TRBV4-3 | TRBD2 | CASSHGLAGVSYEQYF | TGCGCCAGCAGCCATGGACTAGCGGGAGTTAGTTACGAGCAGTACTTC
TRBJ2-4 | many | TRBV3-1 | NA | CASSPWGKNIQYF | TGTGCCAGCAGCCCCTGGGGCAAAAACATTCAGTACTTC
TRBJ1-2 | many | TRBV29-1 | NA | CSASRDGYTF | TGCAGCGCCTCGAGGGACGGCTACACCTTC
TRBJ2-5 | many | TRBV25-1 | NA | CASSDVGIAQETQYF | TGTGCCAGCAGTGATGTGGGCATCGCCCAAGAGACCCAGTACTTC
TRBJ2-2 | many | TRBV5-4 | TRBD1 | CASSSQTGFDGGELFF | TGTGCCAGCAGCTCACAGACAGGGTTTGATGGCGGGGAGCTGTTTTTT
TRBJ2-7 | many | TRBV28 | TRBD1 | CASSRQGAYEQYF | TGTGCCAGCAGCAGACAGGGAGCATACGAGCAGTACTTC
TRBJ2-5 | many | TRBV29-1 | TRBD2 | CSVGGLAGAGETQYF | TGCAGCGTTGGGGGACTAGCGGGAGCAGGAGAGACCCAGTACTTC
TRBJ1-2 | many | TRBV15 | NA | CATSSFAVAGYTF | TGTGCCACCAGTAGCTTTGCGGTTGCTGGCTACACCTTC
TRBJ2-2 | many | TRBV7-8 | NA | CASSRTPPGVGGELFF | TGTGCCAGCAGCCGGACACCGCCAGGGGTAGGGGGGGAGCTGTTTTTT
TRBJ1-1 | many | TRBV27 | TRBD1 | CASSNRGLLAEAFF | TGTGCCAGCAGTAACAGGGGGCTGTTGGCTGAAGCTTTCTTT
TRBJ1-1 | few | TRBV7-8 | TRBD1 | CASSFTGTGSGTEAFF | TGTGCCAGCAGCTTTACCGGGACAGGGTCGGGAACTGAAGCTTTCTTT
TRBJ2-1 | many | TRBV5-6 | TRBD2 | CASSLVTSGSGEQFF | TGTGCCAGCAGCTTGGTTACTAGCGGGAGTGGTGAGCAGTTCTTC
TRBJ1-1 | many | TRBV2 | TRBD1 | CASKLGQAAFF | TGTGCCAGCAAATTAGGACAGGCAGCTTTCTTT
TRBJ2-7 | NA | TRBV30 | NA | CAWSSRGLAYEQYF | TGTGCCTGGAGTTCCAGAGGGTTAGCCTACGAGCAGTACTTC
TRBJ2-7 | many | TRBV28 | NA | CASKGPGIYEQYF | TGTGCCAGCAAGGGCCCAGGGATCTACGAGCAGTACTTC
TRBJ2-1 | few | TRBV6-5 | NA | CASSYSVPWDGPEQFF | TGTGCCAGCAGTTACTCGGTTCCATGGGACGGCCCTGAGCAGTTCTTC
TRBJ1-2 | many | TRBV7-6 | NA | CASSLDRLDGYTF | TGTGCCAGCAGCTTAGACAGGTTGGATGGCTACACCTTC
TRBJ2-7 | NA | TRBV3-1 | TRBD2 | CASSPLWTSGSEQYF | TGTGCCAGCAGCCCCTTATGGACTAGCGGGAGCGAGCAGTACTTC
TRBJ2-2 | many | TRBV4-3 | NA | CASSQPPGLAGELFF | TGCGCCAGCAGCCAACCCCCGGGGTTGGCCGGGGAGCTGTTTTTT
TRBJ2-3 | NA | TRBV11-2 | NA | CASRSGFYTDTQYF | TGTGCCAGCAGGAGCGGGTTCTACACAGATACGCAGTATTTT
TRBJ1-2 | many | TRBV14 | NA | CASSRAGYDGYTF | TGTGCCAGCAGCCGGGCCGGCTACGATGGCTACACCTTC
TRBJ1-2 | many | TRBV12-3/TRBV12-4 | TRBD1 | CASSWTGGGVGYTF | TGTGCCAGCAGTTGGACAGGGGGCGGGGTCGGCTACACCTTC
TRBJ2-1 | NA | TRBV6-5 | NA | CASSSGALFNEQFF | TGTGCCAGCAGTTCTGGGGCCCTTTTCAATGAGCAGTTCTTC
TRBJ2-5 | many | TRBV20-1 | TRBD2 | CSARDRTSGRETQYF | TGCAGTGCTAGAGATCGGACTAGCGGGAGGGAGACCCAGTACTTC
TRBJ1-1 | many | TRBV6-2/TRBV6-3 | NA | CASSYYPQNPNTEAFF | TGTGCCAGCAGTTACTACCCACAGAACCCGAACACTGAAGCTTTCTTT
TRBJ2-1 | many | TRBV10-3 | TRBD1 | CAISEEMDRGEEQFF | TGTGCCATCAGTGAAGAAATGGACAGGGGTGAGGAGCAGTTCTTC
TRBJ2-7 | few | TRBV28 | NA | CASSPTPGRSYEQYF | TGTGCCAGCAGCCCTACACCGGGCAGATCCTACGAGCAGTACTTC
TRBJ2-4 | few | TRBV7-2 | TRBD2 | CASSQTSREGLKNIQYF | TGTGCCAGCAGCCAGACCTCGCGGGAGGGCCTCAAAAACATTCAGTACTTC
TRBJ2-1 | many | TRBV3-1 | TRBD2 | CASSLREGSYNEQFF | TGTGCCAGCAGCCTCCGGGAGGGGTCCTACAATGAGCAGTTCTTC
TRBJ1-2 | many | TRBV19 | TRBD1 | CASMDRANYGYTF | TGTGCCAGTATGGACAGGGCGAACTATGGCTACACCTTC
TRBJ1-3 | many | TRBV19 | NA | CASSITTGRNTIYF | TGTGCCAGTAGTATCACGACAGGACGAAACACCATATATTTT
TRBJ1-2 | NA | TRBV10-3 | NA | CASKGGGTDYGYTF | TGTGCCTCGAAGGGGGGGGGCACGGACTATGGCTACACCTTC
TRBJ2-2 | many | TRBV12-1 | NA | CASLKGLAGVTGELFF | TGTGCCAGCTTGAAGGGACTAGCGGGAGTTACCGGGGAGCTGTTTTTT
TRBJ2-7 | many | TRBV25-1 | NA | CASSEGRPSGYEQYF | TGTGCCAGCAGTGAAGGAAGGCCATCAGGTTACGAGCAGTACTTC
TRBJ2-5 | many | TRBV25-1 | NA | CASSIKGGRGETQYF | TGTGCCAGCAGTATAAAAGGGGGTAGGGGCGAGACCCAGTACTTC
TRBJ2-7 | few | TRBV7-2 | NA | CASSSKPGSGYEQYF | TGTGCCAGCAGCTCAAAACCGGGTTCGGGCTACGAGCAGTACTTC
TRBJ2-7 | NA | TRBV13 | TRBD1 | CASSFGTGRVGAYEQYF | TGTGCCAGCAGCTTTGGGACAGGGAGAGTTGGGGCCTACGAGCAGTACTTC
TRBJ2-1 | NA | TRBV2 | NA | CASSLDVSGPNEQFF | TGTGCCAGCAGCCTGGACGTCAGCGGACCGAATGAGCAGTTCTTC
TRBJ2-1 | many | TRBV3-1 | NA | CASSRSGGKFGNEQFF | TGTGCCAGCAGCCGTTCCGGCGGGAAATTTGGGAATGAGCAGTTCTTC
TRBJ2-7 | many | TRBV19 | TRBD1 | CASSATGGTYEQYF | TGTGCCAGTAGTGCGACAGGGGGAACCTACGAGCAGTACTTC
TRBJ1-1 | many | TRBV12-3/TRBV12-4 | NA | CASTPEGLGTEAFF | TGTGCCAGCACCCCGGAGGGGTTAGGCACTGAAGCTTTCTTT
TRBJ2-1 | many | TRBV12-3/TRBV12-4 | NA | CASHPSSYNEQFF | TGTGCCAGCCATCCTTCCTCCTACAATGAGCAGTTCTTC
TRBJ1-6 | many | TRBV7-8 | NA | CASSYSGSPLHF | TGTGCCAGCAGTTACTCGGGTTCACCCCTCCACTTT
TRBJ2-1 | many | TRBV24-1 | TRBD2 | CATSDLHPSGSGFEQFF | TGTGCCACCAGTGACCTACACCCAAGCGGGAGCGGGTTTGAGCAGTTCTTC
TRBJ2-1 | many | TRBV7-3 | NA | CASSLNFHNEQFF | TGTGCCAGCAGCTTAAATTTTCACAATGAGCAGTTCTTC
TRBJ2-7 | many | TRBV27 | TRBD2 | CASRLGTTVASEQYF | TGTGCCAGCAGATTAGGGACTACCGTAGCATCCGAGCAGTACTTC
TRBJ2-7 | many | TRBV7-2 | NA | CASSLDQGPYEQYF | TGTGCCAGCAGCTTAGACCAGGGGCCCTACGAGCAGTACTTC
TRBJ1-1 | many | TRBV28 | NA | CASSLSGRGGDAEAFF | TGTGCCAGCAGTTTAAGCGGCAGGGGAGGGGACGCTGAAGCTTTCTTT
TRBJ1-6 | NA | TRBV30 | TRBD1 | CAWRRSSGGSSSYNSPLHF | TGTGCCTGGAGGAGATCCTCAGGGGGCTCAAGCTCCTATAATTCACCCCTCCACTTT
TRBJ1-1 | many | TRBV20-1 | NA | CSLVGGVGTEAFF | TGCAGCCTAGTAGGGGGTGTGGGCACTGAAGCTTTCTTT
TRBJ1-1 | many | TRBV5-1 | NA | CASSAGNLNTEAFF | TGCGCCAGCAGCGCCGGGAACTTGAACACTGAAGCTTTCTTT
TRBJ1-2 | many | TRBV6-2/TRBV6-3 | NA | CASSYRPYGYTF | TGTGCCAGCAGTTACCGACCCTATGGCTACACCTTC
TRBJ2-5 | NA | TRBV14 | NA | CASSQGWSVETQYF | TGTGCCAGCAGCCAGGGTTGGAGTGTAGAGACCCAGTACTTC
TRBJ2-7 | many | TRBV6-2/TRBV6-3 | NA | CASSYSRTMSYEQYF | TGTGCCAGCAGTTACTCAAGGACCATGTCCTACGAGCAGTACTTC
TRBJ1-2 | few | TRBV29-1 | NA | CSVETVGYGYTF | TGCAGCGTTGAAACCGTCGGTTATGGCTACACCTTC